Each of the 22 T cell receptor beta chains below was sequenced from the same sample in a study of blood T cell repertoires in COVID-19. The protocol was immunoSEQ multiplex PCR, while the TCRdb copy is restricted to in-frame clones and leaves out a portion. The profile covers 85,000 to 130,000 clones, with roughly nine tenths appearing a single time and under 6.5% taken by the ten largest. The specimen sequenced was peripheral blood. Receptor source: a human donor in a cohort sampled during active COVID-19.

The genes are TRBV28 and TRBJ2-3, with TRBD1 as a possible D gene (7 bases). There are 12 residues in the CDR3. V shed 3 bases and J shed 8 bases, with 9 bases lying between them. The germline V gene encodes CDR1 MDHEN and CDR2 SYDVKM. This chain's CDR3 is CASSFQGGTQYF. The DNA of the CDR3 is TGTGCCAGCAGTTTCCAGGGGGGTACGCAGTATTTT.

CDR3 amino acids: CASSSGGNIQYF. The CDR3 region has the DNA TGTGCCAGCTCATCAGGGGGGAACATTCAGTACTTC. The J gene is TRBJ2-4, the V gene TRBV18, with D maybe TRBD1 (7 bases). Germline V CDR1 and CDR2: KGHSH, LQKENI. Trimming removed 5 bases from V and 7 bases from J, with 9 bases in between. The CDR3 is 12 residues long.

The genes are TRBV27 and TRBJ2-1; 9 bases align to TRBD2. The CDR3 covers 14 residues. From germline, CDR1 is MNHEY and CDR2 SMNVEV (reference sequence). The junction had 0 bases not matched to a gene; V was cut back by 3 bases and J by 3 bases. CDR3 protein: CASSLTSGYNEQFF. The DNA for the CDR3 is TGTGCCAGCAGTTTGACTAGCGGCTACAATGAGCAGTTCTTC.

The rearrangement uses TRBV9 and TRBJ2-7; TRBD1 matches 12 bases. The V gene end was trimmed by 3 bases and the J gene end by 5 bases; junction bases not matched to a gene: 6. The CDR3 loop spans 15 amino acids. The germline V gene encodes CDR1 SGDLS and CDR2 YYNGEE. The CDR3, as DNA: TGTGCCAGCAGCGCCACCGGGACAGGGGGCGACGAGCAGTACTTC. Residues: CASSATGTGGDEQYF.

J is TRBJ1-1 and V is TRBV4-3; D uncertain. Germline V CDR1 and CDR2: LGHNA, YSLEER. V lost 2 bases, J lost 1 base, and 11 bases lay in between. The CDR3 consists of 15 residues. CDR3 sequence reads: CASSQLLTGNTEAFF. DNA for the CDR3: TGCGCCAGCAGCCAACTCCTGACGGGGAACACTGAAGCTTTCTTT.

This chain connects TRBV27 to TRBJ2-7; D is unresolved. The CDR3 loop spans 13 amino acids. The ends were cut back, 2 bases at V and 4 bases at J, with 9 bases in the middle. Germline V gene data show CDR1 as MNHEY and CDR2 as SMNVEV (reference sequence). CDR3 DNA: TGTGCCAGCAGTTTACAGGCCAAATACGAGCAGTACTTC. It encodes CASSLQAKYEQYF.

The V and J genes are TRBV3-1 (or the pseudogene TRBV3-2) and TRBJ2-1; TRBD1 matches 7 bases. CDR1 and CDR2 (germline): LGHDT, YNNKEL (reference sequence). V dropped 4 bases and J dropped 9; count of bases not matched to a gene: 6. The length of the CDR3 is 13 residues. The CDR3: CASSLQGVIEQFF. CDR3 coding DNA: TGTGCCAGCAGCCTCCAGGGGGTAATTGAGCAGTTCTTC.

The J gene is TRBJ2-5, the V gene TRBV6-5, with D hard to call. With 2 bases removed from V and 4 bases from J, the gap between germline ends came to 14 bases. This CDR3 spans 15 amino acids. Germline V gene sequence: CDR1 MNHEY, CDR2 SVGAGI. CDR3 DNA sequence: TGTGCCAGCAGTTACAGTGGAGCACGCCCAGAGACCCAGTACTTC. It codes for CASSYSGARPETQYF.

The CDR3 sequence is CASSSLGGTYEQYF. As DNA, the CDR3 is TGTGCCAGCAGCTCCCTGGGCGGGACCTACGAGCAGTACTTC. V is TRBV7-8 and J is TRBJ2-7, with D maybe TRBD2 (6 bases). Trimming left V 4 bases short and J 2 bases short, with 12 bases between. CDR3 size: 14 residues. Germline loops: CDR1 SGHVS, CDR2 FQNEAQ.

Only one count was recorded for this clone. CDR3: CAWRTSLLSSYEQYF. CDR3 DNA: TGTGCCTGGAGGACTAGTCTGCTAAGCTCCTACGAGCAGTACTTC. The rearrangement uses TRBV30 and TRBJ2-7; D possibly corresponds to TRBD2 (6 bases). V shed 3 bases and J shed 0 bases, with 15 bases lying between them. This CDR3 comprises 15 residues. CDR1 and CDR2 (germline): GTSNPN, SVGIG (reference sequence).

The rearrangement links TRBV21-1 to TRBJ2-7; TRBD2 is taken as the D call from the table, unchecked against the DNA. TRBV21-1 is classified as a pseudogene. The CDR3 has 18 residues. The CDR3 DNA reads TGTGCCAGCAGCAAGGGAAGGAAGTTGGCGGGACCAGGCTACGAGCAGTACTTC. Translation: CASSKGRKLAGPGYEQYF.

This chain connects TRBV19 to TRBJ2-7, with TRBD1 as a possible D gene (6 bases). The CDR3 has 13 amino acids. V was clipped by 7 bases and J by 0 bases, with 10 bases between them. From germline, CDR1 is LNHDA and CDR2 SQIVND (reference sequence). CDR3 sequence reads: CASTGQFSYEQYF. The CDR3 nucleotides are TGTGCCAGTACCGGACAGTTCTCCTACGAGCAGTACTTC.

The CDR3 DNA is TGTGCCAGCAGCCGGGACAGGGCCCTTGGCTACACCTTC. The encoded protein is CASSRDRALGYTF. This chain links TRBV5-4 with TRBJ1-2; 9 bases agree with TRBD1. The germline V gene has CDR1 SGHNT and CDR2 YYREEE (reference sequence). V lost 4 bases to trimming and J lost 7 bases; unmatched junction nucleotides: 5. The CDR3 loop spans 13 amino acids.

The rearrangement joins TRBV6-2 or TRBV6-3 to TRBJ1-5, with D unresolved. V was clipped by 4 bases and J by 5 bases, with 12 bases between them. Germline-derived CDR1 and CDR2 are MNHEY and SVGEGT. CDR3 length: 14 residues. CDR3 in amino acids: CASSFGPFYQPQHF. The CDR3 region has the DNA TGTGCCAGCAGTTTTGGGCCATTTTATCAGCCCCAGCATTTT.

The genes are TRBV25-1 and TRBJ2-1; 8 bases fit TRBD2. The CDR3 length is 16 residues. Germline-derived CDR1 and CDR2 are MGHDK and SYGVNS. The V segment lost 0 bases and the J segment 8 bases; nucleotides outside the gene matches: 9. CDR3: CASSEYSAGGLYEQFF. CDR3 bases: TGTGCCAGCAGTGAATATTCTGCGGGAGGTCTGTATGAGCAGTTCTTC. The variable domain in full, completed from reference TRBV25-1 and TRBJ2-1, reads EADIYQTPRYLVIGTGKKITLECSQTMGHDKMYWYQQDPGMELHLIHYSYGVNSTEKGDLSSESTVSRIRTEHFPLTLESARPSHTSQYLCASSEYSAGGLYEQFFGPGTRLTVL.

The rearrangement joins TRBV4-3 to TRBJ2-3; D may be TRBD2 (5 bases). CDR1 LGHNA and CDR2 YSLEER come from the germline V gene. The length of the CDR3 is 16 residues. Trimming removed 0 bases from V and 2 bases from J, with 12 bases in between. The CDR3 DNA reads TGCGCCAGCAGCCAAGATACAGCGGTCACCACAGATACGCAGTATTTT. Protein product: CASSQDTAVTTDTQYF.

The chain combines TRBV10-3 with TRBJ1-2; 9 bases agree with TRBD1. V was pared by 0 bases and J by 13 bases, with 6 bases of the junction left unmatched. This CDR3 has 13 amino acids. Germline values: CDR1 ENHRY, CDR2 SYGVKD. CDR3 nucleotide sequence: TGTGCCATCAGTGAGTCGGACAGGGGAAGTGGCACCTTC. Protein product: CAISESDRGSGTF.

The chain employs TRBV3-1 (or the pseudogene TRBV3-2) and TRBJ2-7; 9 bases align to TRBD2. V was pared by 4 bases and J by 4 bases, with 11 bases of the junction left unmatched. Germline loops: CDR1 LGHDT, CDR2 YNNKEL (reference sequence). The CDR3 length is 16 residues. The CDR3 region has the DNA TGTGCCAGCAGCCCCGGTGGGCTAGCGGGGAGGTACGAGCAGTACTTC. This encodes CASSPGGLAGRYEQYF.

This clone was seen once. The chain joins TRBV6-2 or TRBV6-3 to TRBJ2-3, with 9 bases identical to TRBD2. Trimming cost V 4 bases and J 5 bases; bases outside gene matches: 7. CDR1 and CDR2 (germline): MNHEY, SVGEGT. The CDR3 loop spans 15 amino acids. The CDR3 nucleotides are TGTGCCAGCAGTTTCGCGGGGGGGCTAGTAGATACGCAGTATTTT. This translates into CASSFAGGLVDTQYF.

The genes are TRBV6-4 and TRBJ2-3, with 9 bases fitting TRBD2. J was trimmed by 0 bases and V by 8 bases; bases with no gene match: 9. CDR1 MRHNA and CDR2 SNTAGT come from the germline V gene. The CDR3 totals 16 residues. The CDR3 sequence is CASSTGTSFSTDTQYF. CDR3 nucleotide sequence: TGTGCCAGCTCTACCGGGACTAGCTTTAGCACAGATACGCAGTATTTT.

The CDR3 protein is CASSSISDPTNYGYTF. For the CDR3, the DNA is TGTGCCAGCAGTTCGATCAGCGATCCCACTAACTATGGCTACACCTTC. V gene TRBV6-2 or TRBV6-3 combines with J gene TRBJ1-2; D is unresolved. The length of the CDR3 is 16 residues. The germline V and J ends were trimmed by 4 bases and 0 bases, with 15 bases remaining between them. Germline lookup yields CDR1 MNHEY and CDR2 SVGEGT.

J is TRBJ2-1 and V is TRBV2, with 10 nucleotides matching TRBD2. This CDR3 spans 18 amino acids. Germline CDR1 and CDR2: SNHLY and FYNNEI. Trimming removed 4 bases from V and 4 bases from J; junction bases left unmatched: 13. The CDR3 reads CASSAQELSGGNYNEQFF. CDR3 nucleotide sequence: TGTGCCAGCAGTGCCCAAGAACTTAGCGGGGGGAATTACAATGAGCAGTTCTTC. Combining the CDR3 with reference TRBV2 and TRBJ2-1 gives the whole variable domain EPEVTQTPSHQVTQMGQEVILRCVPISNHLYFYWYRQILGQKVEFLVSFYNNEISEKSEIFDDQFSVERPDGSNFTLKIRSTKLEDSAMYFCASSAQELSGGNYNEQFFGPGTRLTVL.